Each of the 9 T cell receptor beta chains below was sequenced from the same sample in a study of T cells after yellow fever vaccination. TCRdb recomputed calls from the 5' RACE reads with MiXCR, one row per CDR3 protein. The table includes 200,000 to 300,000 distinct CDR3 sequences, approximately 13% detected once. Sequenced material: CD4+ T cells sorted from PBMCs, taken 45 days after the yellow fever booster vaccination. The receptors shown here come from a young man who received the YFV17D yellow fever vaccine.

The rearrangement links TRBV14 to TRBJ1-1; D not resolved. Trimming shortened V by 1 base and J by 10 bases, and 16 bases separated the two germline ends. The CDR3 covers 14 residues. The germline CDR1 and CDR2 sequences are SGHDN and FVKESK. CDR3 in amino acids: CASSQAVGNQGAFF. The DNA for the CDR3 is TGTGCCAGCAGCCAAGCAGTAGGTAACCAAGGAGCTTTCTTT.

The chain joins TRBV3-1 to TRBJ2-1; 9 bases fit TRBD1. Per the germline V gene, CDR1 is LGHDT and CDR2 is YNNKEL (reference sequence). V was pared by 2 bases and J by 4 bases, with 3 bases of the junction left unmatched. The CDR3 has 15 residues. Here the CDR3 reads CASSQSGQGYNEQFF. Here the CDR3 DNA reads TGTGCCAGCAGCCAATCGGGACAGGGTTACAATGAGCAGTTCTTC.

This chain links TRBV5-1 with TRBJ2-7; D might be TRBD1 or TRBD2, each matching 5 bases. The CDR3 is 16 amino acids. The germline V and J ends were trimmed by 4 bases and 2 bases, with 19 bases remaining between them. The V gene's germline CDR1 is SGHRS and CDR2 YFSETQ. The CDR3 protein is CASSASGGPLPYEQYF. CDR3 in DNA: TGCGCCAGCAGCGCCTCTGGGGGACCACTACCCTACGAGCAGTACTTC.

V is TRBV5-5 and J is TRBJ1-3; no firm D call. The CDR3 runs to 14 residues. Germline V lookup: CDR1 SGHKS, CDR2 YYEKEE (reference sequence). Trimming shortened V by 0 bases and J by 0 bases, and 4 bases separated the two germline ends. CDR3 bases: TGTGCCAGCAGCTTGGAACACTCTGGAAACACCATATATTTT. Its protein product is CASSLEHSGNTIYF.

The chain carries TRBV12-3 or TRBV12-4 and TRBJ2-7; perhaps TRBD1 as D (6 bases). CDR3 length: 14 residues. Trimming pared 8 bases from V and 2 bases from J, leaving 16 bases between. The CDR3: CASGWTVVPYEQYF. CDR3 bases: TGTGCCAGCGGGTGGACAGTTGTGCCCTACGAGCAGTACTTC.

The chain employs TRBV20-1 and TRBJ2-1; tentatively, D is TRBD1 or TRBD2 (5 bases each). The V and J ends lost 3 bases and 3 bases respectively, with 12 bases between them. The CDR3 consists of 14 residues. Germline V gene lookup returns CDR1 DFQATT and CDR2 SNEGSKA (reference sequence). CDR3 in amino acids: CSASLGTDYNEQFF. CDR3 in DNA: TGCAGTGCTAGTCTCGGGACCGACTACAATGAGCAGTTCTTC.

The chain recombines TRBV7-2 with TRBJ2-3; 7 bases align to TRBD1. Trimming took 1 base from V and 1 from J; bases not matched to a gene: 5. This CDR3 region has 16 residues. Germline V lookup: CDR1 SGHTA, CDR2 FQGNSA. The CDR3 loop reads CASSLVTGQRTDTQYF. The CDR3 nucleotides read TGTGCCAGCAGCTTAGTTACGGGACAGCGCACAGATACGCAGTATTTT.

This chain links TRBV12-3 or TRBV12-4 with TRBJ2-2; unclear D gene. The CDR3 runs 16 residues. Between the trimmed V and J ends, which lost 1 base and 6 bases, there was a span of 15 bases. The CDR3 protein is CASSLGVSRFAGELFF. Here the CDR3 DNA reads TGTGCCAGCAGTTTAGGTGTCAGCCGTTTTGCCGGGGAGCTGTTTTTT.

In this sample, this clonotype turned up a few times. The gene calls are TRBV21-1 and TRBJ2-7. TRBV21-1 is noted as a pseudogene. The CDR3 contains 12 residues. CDR3 coding DNA: TGTGCCAGCGGAGGAGGGTCCTACGAGCAGTACTTC. Residues: CASGGGSYEQYF.